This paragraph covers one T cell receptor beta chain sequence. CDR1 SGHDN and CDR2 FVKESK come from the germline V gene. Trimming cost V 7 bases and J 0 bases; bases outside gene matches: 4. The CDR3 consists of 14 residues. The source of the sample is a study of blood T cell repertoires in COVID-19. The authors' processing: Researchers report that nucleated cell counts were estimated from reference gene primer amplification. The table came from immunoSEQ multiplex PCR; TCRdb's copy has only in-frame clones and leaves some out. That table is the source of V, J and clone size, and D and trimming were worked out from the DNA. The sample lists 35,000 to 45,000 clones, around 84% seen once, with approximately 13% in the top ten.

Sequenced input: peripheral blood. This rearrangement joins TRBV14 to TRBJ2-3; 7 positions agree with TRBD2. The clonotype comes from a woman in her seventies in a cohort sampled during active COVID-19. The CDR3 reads CASKSGVSTDTQYF. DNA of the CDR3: TGTGCCAGCAAAAGCGGGGTCAGCACAGATACGCAGTATTTT.